This is a list of T cell receptor beta chains from one sample in a study of blood T cells in healthy people across ages. A single record per CDR3 protein comes from TCRdb applying MiXCR to the 5' RACE reads. The table records hundreds of thousands of distinct CDR3 sequences, 58% of them present only once. The sequencing input was blood. The receptors derive from a man aged 25 to 45 in good health. CDR3s include the opening cysteine and the closing phenylalanine or tryptophan. A D gene is named only where the DNA matches it firmly. The size field is filled for only some rows; it gives once, few, many or a size class.

d_call: TRBD2
v_call: TRBV7-2
clone_size: few
j_call: TRBJ2-1
cdr3_aa: CASSSRLAGGDEQFF
cdr3_nt: TGTGCCAGCAGCTCCAGACTAGCGGGAGGGGATGAGCAGTTCTTC

d_call: -
v_call: TRBV28
clone_size: -
j_call: TRBJ2-1
cdr3_aa: CASSSTGGGGYNEQFF
cdr3_nt: TGTGCCAGCAGTTCAACGGGGGGCGGGGGATACAATGAGCAGTTCTTC

d_call: -
v_call: TRBV7-8
clone_size: -
j_call: TRBJ2-3
cdr3_aa: CASSFPGREWPDTQYF
cdr3_nt: TGTGCCAGCAGCTTCCCGGGCCGCGAGTGGCCAGATACGCAGTATTTT

d_call: -
v_call: TRBV3-1
clone_size: -
j_call: TRBJ2-3
cdr3_aa: CASSHWTDYTQYF
cdr3_nt: TGTGCCAGCAGCCATTGGACAGACTATACGCAGTATTTT

d_call: TRBD1
v_call: TRBV6-5
clone_size: -
j_call: TRBJ2-7
cdr3_aa: CASSAGTGFGEQYF
cdr3_nt: TGTGCCAGCAGTGCCGGGACAGGGTTCGGCGAGCAGTACTTC

d_call: TRBD2
v_call: TRBV7-2
clone_size: -
j_call: TRBJ2-1
cdr3_aa: CASSLWGGSHNEQFF
cdr3_nt: TGTGCCAGCAGCTTATGGGGGGGGTCCCACAATGAGCAGTTCTTC

d_call: TRBD2
v_call: TRBV20-1
clone_size: few
j_call: TRBJ2-3
cdr3_aa: CSAGRGAADTQYF
cdr3_nt: TGCAGTGCTGGGCGGGGGGCAGCAGATACGCAGTATTTT

d_call: -
v_call: TRBV18
clone_size: -
j_call: TRBJ2-5
cdr3_aa: CASSPAFGYQETQYF
cdr3_nt: TGTGCCAGCTCACCAGCTTTCGGCTACCAAGAGACCCAGTACTTC

d_call: -
v_call: TRBV10-3
clone_size: -
j_call: TRBJ2-4
cdr3_aa: CAISEGLVEVQYF
cdr3_nt: TGTGCCATCAGTGAGGGCCTAGTGGAGGTGCAGTACTTC

d_call: -
v_call: TRBV5-1
clone_size: once
j_call: TRBJ2-7
cdr3_aa: CASSTGLVYNEQYF
cdr3_nt: TGCGCCAGCAGTACCGGACTGGTCTACAATGAGCAGTACTTC

d_call: -
v_call: TRBV2
clone_size: -
j_call: TRBJ1-4
cdr3_aa: CASSSRTNEKLFF
cdr3_nt: TGTGCCAGCAGTAGCCGGACTAATGAAAAACTGTTTTTT

d_call: -
v_call: TRBV20-1
clone_size: few
j_call: TRBJ2-1
cdr3_aa: CSAGTLGNNEQFF
cdr3_nt: TGCAGTGCTGGGACTCTGGGGAACAATGAGCAGTTCTTC

d_call: -
v_call: TRBV20-1
clone_size: once
j_call: TRBJ2-7
cdr3_aa: CSATTTSEGVYEQYF
cdr3_nt: TGCAGTGCTACCACGACGTCAGAAGGGGTATACGAGCAGTACTTC

d_call: TRBD2
v_call: TRBV4-3
clone_size: few
j_call: TRBJ2-1
cdr3_aa: CASSRELASTYNEQFF
cdr3_nt: TGCGCCAGCAGCCGGGAACTAGCGTCAACCTACAATGAGCAGTTCTTC

d_call: TRBD1
v_call: TRBV20-1
clone_size: -
j_call: TRBJ2-7
cdr3_aa: CSATHPGQGFYEQYF
cdr3_nt: TGCAGTGCAACACATCCGGGACAGGGGTTCTACGAGCAGTACTTC

d_call: -
v_call: TRBV3-1
clone_size: -
j_call: TRBJ2-4
cdr3_aa: CASSQLTRGIQYF
cdr3_nt: TGTGCCAGCAGCCAGCTGACCCGCGGCATTCAGTACTTC

d_call: TRBD2
v_call: TRBV29-1
clone_size: few
j_call: TRBJ2-7
cdr3_aa: CSVVPTSGPYEQYF
cdr3_nt: TGCAGCGTTGTCCCGACTAGCGGCCCCTACGAGCAGTACTTC

d_call: -
v_call: TRBV11-1
clone_size: -
j_call: TRBJ2-1
cdr3_aa: CARGRQETQFF
cdr3_nt: TGTGCCAGGGGGAGGCAAGAGACCCAGTTCTTC

d_call: TRBD2
v_call: TRBV15
clone_size: -
j_call: TRBJ2-1
cdr3_aa: CATSRELAGTNEQFF
cdr3_nt: TGTGCCACCAGCAGAGAACTAGCGGGGACCAATGAGCAGTTCTTC

d_call: -
v_call: TRBV7-9
clone_size: -
j_call: TRBJ1-5
cdr3_aa: CASSRGQSNQPQHF
cdr3_nt: TGTGCCAGCAGTCGAGGACAGAGCAATCAGCCCCAGCATTTT

d_call: -
v_call: TRBV7-2
clone_size: few
j_call: TRBJ2-7
cdr3_aa: CASSLMHEQYF
cdr3_nt: TGTGCCAGCAGCTTAATGCACGAGCAGTACTTC

d_call: -
v_call: TRBV5-8
clone_size: -
j_call: TRBJ2-5
cdr3_aa: CASSLAGQWQETQYF
cdr3_nt: TGTGCCAGCAGCTTGGCCGGGCAGTGGCAAGAGACCCAGTACTTC